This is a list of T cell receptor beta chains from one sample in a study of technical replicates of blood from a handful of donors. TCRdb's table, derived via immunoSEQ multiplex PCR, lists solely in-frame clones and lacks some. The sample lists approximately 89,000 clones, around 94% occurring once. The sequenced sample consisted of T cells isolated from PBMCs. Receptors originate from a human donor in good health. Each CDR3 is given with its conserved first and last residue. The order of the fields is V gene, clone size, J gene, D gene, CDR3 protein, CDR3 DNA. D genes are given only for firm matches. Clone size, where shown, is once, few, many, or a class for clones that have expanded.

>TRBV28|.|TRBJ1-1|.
CASSFHRDMNTEAFF
TGTGCCAGCAGTTTCCACAGGGACATGAACACTGAAGCTTTCTTT
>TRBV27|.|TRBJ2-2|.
CASSRTGELFF
TGTGCCAGCAGTCGGACCGGGGAGCTGTTTTTT
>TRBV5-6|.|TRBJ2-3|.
CASSLTGPTDTQYF
TGTGCCAGCAGCTTAACAGGGCCGACAGATACGCAGTATTTT
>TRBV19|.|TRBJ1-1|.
CASSIKGMNTEAFF
TGTGCCAGTAGTATAAAGGGGATGAACACTGAAGCTTTCTTT
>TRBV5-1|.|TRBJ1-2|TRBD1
CASSHDRADPFF
TGCGCCAGCAGCCATGACAGGGCCGATCCCTTCTTC
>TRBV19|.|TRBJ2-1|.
CASSIMAGRSYNEQFF
TGTGCCAGTAGTATCATGGCGGGGCGCTCCTACAATGAGCAGTTCTTC
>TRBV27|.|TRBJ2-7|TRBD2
CASRGTSGGVYEQYF
TGTGCCAGCAGAGGGACTAGCGGAGGGGTCTACGAGCAGTACTTC
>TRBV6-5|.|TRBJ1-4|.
CASSYDNGATNEKLFF
TGTGCCAGCAGTTACGATAACGGAGCAACTAATGAAAAACTGTTTTTT
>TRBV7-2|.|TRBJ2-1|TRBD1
CASSFGQGWDEQFF
TGTGCCAGCAGCTTCGGACAGGGGTGGGATGAGCAGTTCTTC
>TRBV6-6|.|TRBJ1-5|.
CASTRGAGNQPQHF
TGTGCCAGCACCCGGGGGGCCGGCAATCAGCCCCAGCATTTT
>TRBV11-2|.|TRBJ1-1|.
CASSLLISGHKNTEAFF
TGTGCCAGCAGCTTACTTATATCGGGACACAAGAACACTGAAGCTTTCTTT
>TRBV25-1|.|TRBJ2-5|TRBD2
CASSEWLAGGRVETQYF
TGTGCCAGCAGTGAATGGCTAGCGGGAGGGAGGGTGGAGACCCAGTACTTC
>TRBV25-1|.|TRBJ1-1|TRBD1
CASSPHGQGWANTEAFF
TGTGCCAGCAGTCCCCACGGACAGGGTTGGGCGAACACTGAAGCTTTCTTT
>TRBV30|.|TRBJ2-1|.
CAWSVSWETNEQFF
TGTGCCTGGAGTGTATCGTGGGAGACCAATGAGCAGTTCTTC
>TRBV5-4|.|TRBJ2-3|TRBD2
CASSLLLAGFSTDTQYF
TGTGCCAGCAGCTTACTATTAGCGGGTTTTAGCACAGATACGCAGTATTTT
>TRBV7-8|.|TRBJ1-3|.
CASSPGTVDTIYF
TGTGCCAGCAGCCCCGGGACTGTGGACACCATATATTTT
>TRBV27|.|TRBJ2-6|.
CASSLNGNVLTF
TGTGCCAGCAGTTTAAACGGCAACGTCCTGACTTTC
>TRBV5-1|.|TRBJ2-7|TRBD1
CASSSGQGGYEQYF
TGCGCCAGCAGCTCTGGACAGGGGGGCTACGAGCAGTACTTC
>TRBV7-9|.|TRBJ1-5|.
CASSLATGLGNQPQHF
TGTGCCAGCAGCTTAGCAACAGGGTTAGGCAATCAGCCCCAGCATTTT
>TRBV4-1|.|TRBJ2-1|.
CASSPGANYNEQFF
TGCGCCAGCAGCCCTGGAGCAAACTACAATGAGCAGTTCTTC
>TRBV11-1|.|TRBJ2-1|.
CASSFSFTRERYNEQFF
TGTGCCAGCAGTTTCTCATTTACTAGAGAGCGGTACAATGAGCAGTTCTTC
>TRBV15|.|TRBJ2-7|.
CATSRDRGMGIKDYEQYF
TGTGCCACCAGCAGAGATAGGGGGATGGGTATAAAGGACTACGAGCAGTACTTC
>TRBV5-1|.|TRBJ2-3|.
CASSLQGATDTQYF
TGCGCCAGCAGCCTACAAGGAGCCACAGATACGCAGTATTTT
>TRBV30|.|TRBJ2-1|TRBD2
CGWSQGLAGGPDEQFF
TGTGGCTGGAGCCAGGGACTAGCGGGAGGGCCCGATGAGCAGTTCTTC
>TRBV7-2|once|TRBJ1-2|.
CASSLYIRYGYTF
TGTGCCAGCAGCTTATATATCCGGTATGGCTACACCTTC
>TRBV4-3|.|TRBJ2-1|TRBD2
CAEHLVAGMDHEQFF
TGCGCCGAACACCTAGTAGCGGGAATGGACCATGAGCAGTTCTTC
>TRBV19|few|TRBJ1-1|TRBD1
CASTAQGASAYEAFF
TGTGCCAGTACCGCTCAGGGGGCAAGCGCCTATGAAGCTTTCTTT